The following is a T cell receptor beta chain sequence with its context. The antigen is not known. Data came from immunoSEQ multiplex PCR; TCRdb stores just in-frame clones and leaves some out. Counted here are 15,000 to 20,000 clones, approximately 90% occurring once; the ten biggest clones make up about 9%. V lost 2 bases and J lost 5, with 7 bases in between. This CDR3 has 13 amino acids. Germline assignment: CDR1 SNHLY and CDR2 FYNNEI. This entry comes from a study of lymphopenia after photon versus proton radiotherapy. Whole-study results and caveats: Relative stability marked proton patients; photon patients lost diversity and naive cells. Post-nadir diversity loss with photons came from oligoclonal expansion, particularly CD8+ Temra cells.

The chain employs TRBV2 and TRBJ1-5; D is unresolved. The clonotype originates from a man aged 65 to 79 with pancreatic cancer. The sequences come from peripheral blood, collected from a patient treated with proton-based radiotherapy. CDR3 DNA sequence: TGTGCCAGCAGTGAAAGAGGTTATCAGCCCCAGCATTTT. The encoded protein is CASSERGYQPQHF.